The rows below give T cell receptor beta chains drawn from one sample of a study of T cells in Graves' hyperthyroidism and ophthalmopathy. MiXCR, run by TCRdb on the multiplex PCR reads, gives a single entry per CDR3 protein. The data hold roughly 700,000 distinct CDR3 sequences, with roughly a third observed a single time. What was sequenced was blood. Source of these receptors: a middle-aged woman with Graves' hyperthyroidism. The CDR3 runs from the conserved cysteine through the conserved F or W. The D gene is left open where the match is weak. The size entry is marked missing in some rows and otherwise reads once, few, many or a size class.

CDR3aa: CASTTPDYINQPQHF; CDR3nt: TGTGCCAGCACCACACCGGACTACATCAATCAGCCCCAGCATTTT; j_gene: TRBJ1-5; v_gene: TRBV6-5; d_gene: .; abundance: .
CDR3aa: CASSLSPGGSEAFF; CDR3nt: TGCGCCAGCAGCTTGTCCCCAGGGGGTTCTGAAGCTTTCTTT; j_gene: TRBJ1-1; v_gene: TRBV5-1; d_gene: TRBD1; abundance: .
CDR3aa: CASSPTSGRALEQYF; CDR3nt: TGTGCCAGCAGCCCAACTAGCGGGAGGGCCCTCGAGCAGTACTTC; j_gene: TRBJ2-7; v_gene: TRBV7-8; d_gene: TRBD2; abundance: few
CDR3aa: CASSTESNYGYTF; CDR3nt: TGTGCCAGCTCAACAGAATCTAACTATGGCTACACCTTC; j_gene: TRBJ1-2; v_gene: TRBV18; d_gene: .; abundance: few
CDR3aa: CAILTPNSYEQYF; CDR3nt: TGTGCCATCCTAACCCCTAACTCCTACGAGCAGTACTTC; j_gene: TRBJ2-7; v_gene: TRBV6-6; d_gene: .; abundance: few
CDR3aa: CASSRGQGTQYF; CDR3nt: TGTGCCAGCAGCCGGGGACAGGGAACCCAGTACTTC; j_gene: TRBJ2-5; v_gene: TRBV7-8; d_gene: TRBD1; abundance: .
CDR3aa: CASGDGRTTNEKLFF; CDR3nt: TGTGCCAGCGGAGACGGACGTACAACTAATGAAAAACTGTTTTTT; j_gene: TRBJ1-4; v_gene: TRBV2; d_gene: .; abundance: many
CDR3aa: CAWSASNTEAFF; CDR3nt: TGTGCCTGGAGTGCATCGAACACTGAAGCTTTCTTT; j_gene: TRBJ1-1; v_gene: TRBV30; d_gene: .; abundance: .
CDR3aa: CASSPRWGTGELFF; CDR3nt: TGTGCCAGCAGCCCCCGATGGGGAACCGGGGAGCTGTTTTTT; j_gene: TRBJ2-2; v_gene: TRBV9; d_gene: .; abundance: few
CDR3aa: CASSLETGIETQYF; CDR3nt: TGTGCCAGCAGCTTAGAAACAGGGATAGAGACCCAGTACTTC; j_gene: TRBJ2-5; v_gene: TRBV7-9; d_gene: .; abundance: few
CDR3aa: CASSPGGGLQGPYEQYF; CDR3nt: TGTGCCAGCAGCCCAGGGGGGGGGCTGCAGGGACCATACGAGCAGTACTTC; j_gene: TRBJ2-7; v_gene: TRBV13; d_gene: .; abundance: .
CDR3aa: CASSRPGGSSYEQYF; CDR3nt: TGTGCCAGCAGCCGACCAGGGGGCAGCTCCTACGAGCAGTACTTC; j_gene: TRBJ2-7; v_gene: TRBV12-3/TRBV12-4; d_gene: TRBD1; abundance: many
CDR3aa: CASSQGGSLNSPLHF; CDR3nt: TGTGCCAGCAGCCAAGGGGGGTCTTTAAATTCACCCCTCCACTTT; j_gene: TRBJ1-6; v_gene: TRBV7-2; d_gene: .; abundance: few
CDR3aa: CASSQVQGGGGNTIYF; CDR3nt: TGTGCCAGCAGCCAAGTCCAGGGGGGAGGTGGAAACACCATATATTTT; j_gene: TRBJ1-3; v_gene: TRBV9; d_gene: TRBD1; abundance: .
CDR3aa: CASSRYGPSDTDTQYF; CDR3nt: TGTGCCAGTAGTCGATATGGCCCTTCCGACACAGATACGCAGTATTTT; j_gene: TRBJ2-3; v_gene: TRBV19; d_gene: .; abundance: once
CDR3aa: CASSQFRSAPLHF; CDR3nt: TGTGCCAGCAGCCAATTTAGATCGGCGCCCCTCCACTTT; j_gene: TRBJ1-6; v_gene: TRBV14; d_gene: .; abundance: many
CDR3aa: CATTGLRAAINSVGYEQYF; CDR3nt: TGTGCCACTACAGGGTTGAGGGCGGCCATCAACTCCGTAGGGTACGAGCAGTACTTC; j_gene: TRBJ2-7; v_gene: TRBV7-2; d_gene: .; abundance: once
CDR3aa: CASNDRANTEAFF; CDR3nt: TGTGCCAGTAACGACAGGGCTAACACTGAAGCTTTCTTT; j_gene: TRBJ1-1; v_gene: TRBV19; d_gene: TRBD1; abundance: many
CDR3aa: CASSYFGTDQETQYF; CDR3nt: TGTGCCAGCAGTTACTTCGGGACAGACCAAGAGACCCAGTACTTC; j_gene: TRBJ2-5; v_gene: TRBV6-5; d_gene: TRBD1; abundance: .
CDR3aa: CATSSRQEGEKPQHF; CDR3nt: TGTGCCACCAGCAGTAGACAGGAGGGAGAGAAGCCCCAGCATTTT; j_gene: TRBJ1-5; v_gene: TRBV15; d_gene: .; abundance: .
CDR3aa: CASSPGGGLGYEQYF; CDR3nt: TGTGCCAGCAGCCCGGGGGGGGGCCTTGGCTACGAGCAGTACTTC; j_gene: TRBJ2-7; v_gene: TRBV7-9; d_gene: TRBD2; abundance: .
CDR3aa: CASTGQGSQGQETQYF; CDR3nt: TGTGCCAGTACCGGACAGGGCTCACAGGGACAAGAGACCCAGTACTTC; j_gene: TRBJ2-5; v_gene: TRBV19; d_gene: TRBD1; abundance: few
CDR3aa: CASSFDRLDANVLTF; CDR3nt: TGTGCCAGCAGTTTTGACAGGCTGGATGCCAACGTCCTGACTTTC; j_gene: TRBJ2-6; v_gene: TRBV6-5; d_gene: .; abundance: few
CDR3aa: CASSLEVSWSEQYF; CDR3nt: TGTGCCAGCAGCTTAGAGGTCTCCTGGAGCGAGCAGTACTTC; j_gene: TRBJ2-7; v_gene: TRBV11-2; d_gene: .; abundance: many
CDR3aa: CASSDGPDVGGPPYEQYF; CDR3nt: TGTGCCAGCAGTGACGGGCCCGACGTCGGGGGGCCTCCTTACGAGCAGTACTTC; j_gene: TRBJ2-7; v_gene: TRBV2; d_gene: .; abundance: few
CDR3aa: CASRARDMNTEAFF; CDR3nt: TGCGCCAGCAGGGCCAGGGACATGAACACTGAAGCTTTCTTT; j_gene: TRBJ1-1; v_gene: TRBV10-2; d_gene: .; abundance: .
CDR3aa: CSVETSASGYYEQYF; CDR3nt: TGCAGCGTTGAAACCTCAGCAAGCGGGTACTACGAGCAGTACTTC; j_gene: TRBJ2-7; v_gene: TRBV29-1; d_gene: .; abundance: many
CDR3aa: CASKEFYEQYF; CDR3nt: TGTGCCAGCAAGGAGTTCTACGAGCAGTACTTC; j_gene: TRBJ2-7; v_gene: TRBV6-4; d_gene: .; abundance: few
CDR3aa: CASSLYGQGDEQYF; CDR3nt: TGTGCCAGCAGCTTGTACGGACAGGGTGACGAGCAGTACTTC; j_gene: TRBJ2-7; v_gene: TRBV5-8; d_gene: TRBD1; abundance: many
CDR3aa: CSVEGDRAYYEQYF; CDR3nt: TGCAGCGTTGAAGGGGACAGGGCATACTACGAGCAGTACTTC; j_gene: TRBJ2-7; v_gene: TRBV29-1; d_gene: TRBD1; abundance: .
CDR3aa: CASSRLSVDQYF; CDR3nt: TGTGCCAGCAGTCGGCTGTCGGTGGACCAGTACTTC; j_gene: TRBJ2-5; v_gene: TRBV2; d_gene: .; abundance: many
CDR3aa: CASSLSTATGETQYF; CDR3nt: TGTGCCAGCAGCTTATCGACAGCCACCGGGGAGACCCAGTACTTC; j_gene: TRBJ2-5; v_gene: TRBV7-2; d_gene: .; abundance: .
CDR3aa: CASSGRTGDTGELFF; CDR3nt: TGTGCCAGCAGTGGGAGGACAGGGGACACCGGGGAGCTGTTTTTT; j_gene: TRBJ2-2; v_gene: TRBV25-1; d_gene: TRBD1; abundance: .
CDR3aa: CASSPQGMKGRYTF; CDR3nt: TGTGCCAGCAGTCCCCAGGGGATGAAGGGGCGCTACACCTTC; j_gene: TRBJ1-2; v_gene: TRBV6-5; d_gene: .; abundance: few
CDR3aa: CASRLESSGYQETQYF; CDR3nt: TGTGCCAGCAGACTAGAGTCTAGCGGTTACCAAGAGACCCAGTACTTC; j_gene: TRBJ2-5; v_gene: TRBV7-2; d_gene: TRBD2; abundance: many
CDR3aa: CSAPDRGDYGYTF; CDR3nt: TGCAGTGCACCAGACAGGGGGGACTATGGCTACACCTTC; j_gene: TRBJ1-2; v_gene: TRBV20-1; d_gene: TRBD1; abundance: .
CDR3aa: CAIRQGTSNEQYF; CDR3nt: TGTGCCATCCGTCAAGGGACTAGCAACGAGCAGTACTTC; j_gene: TRBJ2-7; v_gene: TRBV10-3; d_gene: TRBD2; abundance: .
CDR3aa: CAISGGTTITGELFF; CDR3nt: TGTGCCATCAGTGGAGGGACTACTATTACCGGGGAGCTGTTTTTT; j_gene: TRBJ2-2; v_gene: TRBV10-3; d_gene: TRBD2; abundance: .
CDR3aa: CAVRGLDTEAFF; CDR3nt: TGTGCCGTCAGGGGACTCGACACTGAAGCTTTCTTT; j_gene: TRBJ1-1; v_gene: TRBV10-3; d_gene: .; abundance: .
CDR3aa: CASSWRRQGDQPQHF; CDR3nt: TGTGCCAGCAGCTGGCGAAGACAGGGTGATCAGCCCCAGCATTTT; j_gene: TRBJ1-5; v_gene: TRBV7-2; d_gene: TRBD1; abundance: few
CDR3aa: CASSQEGALGGDLSYGYTF; CDR3nt: TGTGCCAGCAGCCAAGAGGGAGCCCTGGGCGGAGATCTCTCCTATGGCTACACCTTC; j_gene: TRBJ1-2; v_gene: TRBV7-2; d_gene: .; abundance: few
CDR3aa: CASTRTDWPSPLHF; CDR3nt: TGTGCCAGCACCAGGACAGATTGGCCGTCACCCCTCCACTTT; j_gene: TRBJ1-6; v_gene: TRBV2; d_gene: .; abundance: .